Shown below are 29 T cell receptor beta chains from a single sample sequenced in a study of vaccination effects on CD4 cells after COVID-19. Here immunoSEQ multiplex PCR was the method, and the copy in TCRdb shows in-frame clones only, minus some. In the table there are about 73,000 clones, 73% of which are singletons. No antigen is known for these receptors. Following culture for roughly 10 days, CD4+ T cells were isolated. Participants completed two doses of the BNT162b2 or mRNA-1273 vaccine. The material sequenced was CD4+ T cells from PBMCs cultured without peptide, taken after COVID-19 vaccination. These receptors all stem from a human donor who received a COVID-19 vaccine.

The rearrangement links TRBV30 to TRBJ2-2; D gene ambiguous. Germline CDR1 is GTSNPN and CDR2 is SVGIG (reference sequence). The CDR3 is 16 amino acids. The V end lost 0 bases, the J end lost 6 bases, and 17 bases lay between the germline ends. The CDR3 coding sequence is TGTGCCTGGAGTGTACGTAGTCAGGCGACGGCCGGGGAGCTGTTTTTT. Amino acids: CAWSVRSQATAGELFF.

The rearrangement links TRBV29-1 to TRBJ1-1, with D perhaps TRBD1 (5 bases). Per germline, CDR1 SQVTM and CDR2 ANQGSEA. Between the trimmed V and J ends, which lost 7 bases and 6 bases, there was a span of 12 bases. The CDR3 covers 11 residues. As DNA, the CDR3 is TGCAGCGCCAGACGGGACCCTGAAGCTTTCTTT. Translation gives CSARRDPEAFF. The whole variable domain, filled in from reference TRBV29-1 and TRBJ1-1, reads SAVISQKPSRDICQRGTSLTIQCQVDSQVTMMFWYRQQPGQSLTLIATANQGSEATYESGFVIDKFPISRPNLTFSTLTVSNMSPEDSSIYLCSARRDPEAFFGQGTRLTVV.

The CDR3 loop is CASSQAGEQYV. DNA for the CDR3: TGTGCCAGCAGCCAAGCGGGCGAGCAGTACGTC. V gene TRBV3-1 (or the pseudogene TRBV3-2) combines with J gene TRBJ2-7; no definite D call. Germline-derived CDR1 and CDR2 are LGHDT and YNNKEL (reference sequence). The V gene lost 1 base and the J gene lost 6 bases, with 4 bases spanning the gap. The length of the CDR3 is 11 residues.

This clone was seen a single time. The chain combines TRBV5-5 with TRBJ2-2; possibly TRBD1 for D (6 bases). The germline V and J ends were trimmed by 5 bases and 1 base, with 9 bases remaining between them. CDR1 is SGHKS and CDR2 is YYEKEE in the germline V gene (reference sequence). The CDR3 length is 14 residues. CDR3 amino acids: CASRPTGNTGELFF. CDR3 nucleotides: TGTGCCAGCAGACCGACAGGGAACACCGGGGAGCTGTTTTTT. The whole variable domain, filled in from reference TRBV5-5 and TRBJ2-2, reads DAGVTQSPTHLIKTRGQQVTLRCSPISGHKSVSWYQQVLGQGPQFIFQYYEKEERGRGNFPDRFSARQFPNYSSELNVNALLLGDSALYLCASRPTGNTGELFFGEGSRLTVL.

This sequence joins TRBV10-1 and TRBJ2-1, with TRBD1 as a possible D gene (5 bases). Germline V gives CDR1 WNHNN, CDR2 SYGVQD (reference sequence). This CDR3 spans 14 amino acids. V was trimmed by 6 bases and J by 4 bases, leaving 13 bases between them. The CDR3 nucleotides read TGCGCCAGCAGCTACTCACAGGCTTACAATGAGCAGTTCTTC. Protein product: CASSYSQAYNEQFF.

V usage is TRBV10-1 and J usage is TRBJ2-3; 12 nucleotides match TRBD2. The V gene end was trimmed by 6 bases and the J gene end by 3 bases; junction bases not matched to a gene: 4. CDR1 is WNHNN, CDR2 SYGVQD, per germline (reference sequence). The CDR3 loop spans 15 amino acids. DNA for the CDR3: TGCGCCAGCAGCCCTAGCGGGGGGGAAACAGATACGCAGTATTTT. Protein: CASSPSGGETDTQYF.

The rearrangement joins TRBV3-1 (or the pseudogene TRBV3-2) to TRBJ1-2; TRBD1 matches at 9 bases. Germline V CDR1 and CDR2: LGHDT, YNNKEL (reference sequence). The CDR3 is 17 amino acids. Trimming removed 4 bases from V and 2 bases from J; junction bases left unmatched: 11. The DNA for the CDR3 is TGTGCCAGCAGCCGTCCCGGGACAGGGAGAGGAAACTATGGCTACACCTTC. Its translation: CASSRPGTGRGNYGYTF.

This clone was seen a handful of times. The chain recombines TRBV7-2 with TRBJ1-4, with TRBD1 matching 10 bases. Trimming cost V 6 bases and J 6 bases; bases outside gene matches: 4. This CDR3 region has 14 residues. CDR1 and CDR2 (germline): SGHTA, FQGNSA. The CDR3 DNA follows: TGTGCCAGCAGTCAAGACAGGGGGCATGAAAAACTGTTTTTT. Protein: CASSQDRGHEKLFF.

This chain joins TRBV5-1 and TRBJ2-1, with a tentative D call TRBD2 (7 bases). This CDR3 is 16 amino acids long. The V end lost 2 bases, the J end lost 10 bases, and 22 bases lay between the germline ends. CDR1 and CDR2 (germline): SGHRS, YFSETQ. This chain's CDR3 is CASSFPPGGPLGEQFF. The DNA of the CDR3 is TGCGCCAGCAGCTTCCCCCCGGGGGGCCCTTTGGGGGAGCAGTTCTTC.

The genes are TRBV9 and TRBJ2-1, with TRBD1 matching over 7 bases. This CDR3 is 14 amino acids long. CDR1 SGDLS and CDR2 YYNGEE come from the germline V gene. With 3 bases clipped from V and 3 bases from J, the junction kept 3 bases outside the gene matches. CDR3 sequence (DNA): TGTGCCAGCAGCGCGGGACAGAGCTACAATGAGCAGTTCTTC. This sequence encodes CASSAGQSYNEQFF.

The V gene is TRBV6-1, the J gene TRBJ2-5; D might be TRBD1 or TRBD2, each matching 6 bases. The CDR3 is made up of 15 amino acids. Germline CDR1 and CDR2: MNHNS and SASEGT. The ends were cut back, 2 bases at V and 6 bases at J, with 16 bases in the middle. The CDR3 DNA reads TGTGCCAGCAGTGAACTTCGACAGGAGGGTCAGACCCAGTACTTC. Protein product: CASSELRQEGQTQYF.

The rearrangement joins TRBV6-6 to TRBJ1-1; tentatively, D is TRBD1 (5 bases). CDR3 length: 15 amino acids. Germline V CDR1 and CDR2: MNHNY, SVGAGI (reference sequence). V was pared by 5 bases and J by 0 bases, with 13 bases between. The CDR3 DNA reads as TGTGCCAGCAGTCCCGGGGGGGTACTGAACACTGAAGCTTTCTTT. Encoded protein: CASSPGGVLNTEAFF.

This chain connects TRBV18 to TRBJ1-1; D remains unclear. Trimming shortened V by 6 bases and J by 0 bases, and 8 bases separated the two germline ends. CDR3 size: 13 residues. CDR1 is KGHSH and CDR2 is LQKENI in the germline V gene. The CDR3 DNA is TGTGCCAGCTCCTGGGATTTGAACACTGAAGCTTTCTTT. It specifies CASSWDLNTEAFF.

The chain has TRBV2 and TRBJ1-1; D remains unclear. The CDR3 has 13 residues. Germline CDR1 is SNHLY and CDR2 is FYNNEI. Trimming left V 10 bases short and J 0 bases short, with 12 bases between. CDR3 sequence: CAILSLMNTEAFF. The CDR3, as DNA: TGTGCCATTTTAAGTTTAATGAACACTGAAGCTTTCTTT.

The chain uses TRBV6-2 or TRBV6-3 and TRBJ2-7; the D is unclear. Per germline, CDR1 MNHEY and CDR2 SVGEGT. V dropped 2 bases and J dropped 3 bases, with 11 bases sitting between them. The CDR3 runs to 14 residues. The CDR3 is CASSYRGPYYEQYV. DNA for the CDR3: TGTGCCAGCAGTTACAGAGGACCCTACTACGAGCAGTACGTC.

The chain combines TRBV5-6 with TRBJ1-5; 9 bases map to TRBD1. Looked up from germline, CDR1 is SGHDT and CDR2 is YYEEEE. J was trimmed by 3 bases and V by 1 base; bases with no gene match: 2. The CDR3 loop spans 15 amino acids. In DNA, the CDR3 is TGTGCCAGCAGCTTGTGGGACAGGGACAATCAGCCCCAGCATTTT. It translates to CASSLWDRDNQPQHF.

The CDR3 region is CASSRDKGRIITGYTF. The DNA for the CDR3 is TGTGCCAGCTCCCGGGACAAGGGGCGCATTATAACTGGCTACACCTTC. V and J are TRBV18 and TRBJ1-2; D perhaps matches TRBD1 (6 bases). The CDR3 has 16 residues. V gave up 6 bases and J gave up 7 bases, with 24 bases separating them. Germline assignment: CDR1 KGHSH and CDR2 LQKENI.

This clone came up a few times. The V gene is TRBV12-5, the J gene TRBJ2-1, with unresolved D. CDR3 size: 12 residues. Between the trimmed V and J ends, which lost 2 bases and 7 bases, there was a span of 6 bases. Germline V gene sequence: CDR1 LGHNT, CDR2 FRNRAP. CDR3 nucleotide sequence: TGTGCTAGTGGTTTGTTGATTAATGAGCAGTTCTTC. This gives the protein CASGLLINEQFF. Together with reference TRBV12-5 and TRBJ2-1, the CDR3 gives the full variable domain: DARVTQTPRHKVTEMGQEVTMRCQPILGHNTVFWYRQTMMQGLELLAYFRNRAPLDDSGMPKDRFSAEMPDATLATLKIQPSEPRDSAVYFCASGLLINEQFFGPGTRLTVL.

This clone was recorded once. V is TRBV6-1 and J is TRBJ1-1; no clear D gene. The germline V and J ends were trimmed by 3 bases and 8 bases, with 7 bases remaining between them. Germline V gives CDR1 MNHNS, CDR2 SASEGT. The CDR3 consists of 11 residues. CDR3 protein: CASSDPREAFF. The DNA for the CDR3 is TGTGCCAGCAGTGACCCCAGAGAAGCTTTCTTT.

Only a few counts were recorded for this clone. This chain's CDR3 is CASSLEGRGIYNSPLHF. The CDR3 bases are TGTGCCAGCAGCTTAGAGGGCAGGGGAATATATAATTCACCCCTCCACTTT. The gene calls are TRBV11-2 and TRBJ1-6; the D gene is possibly TRBD1 (6 bases). The CDR3 is made up of 17 amino acids. V lost 0 bases to trimming and J lost 4 bases, with 13 bases between them. Germline V CDR1 and CDR2: SGHAT, FQNNGV.

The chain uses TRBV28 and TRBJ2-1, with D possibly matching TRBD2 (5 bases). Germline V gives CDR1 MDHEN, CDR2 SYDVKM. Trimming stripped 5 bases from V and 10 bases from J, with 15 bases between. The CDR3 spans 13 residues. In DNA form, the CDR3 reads TGTGCCAGCAGTCCCCGTGGTCGACTAGAGCAGTTCTTC. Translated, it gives CASSPRGRLEQFF.

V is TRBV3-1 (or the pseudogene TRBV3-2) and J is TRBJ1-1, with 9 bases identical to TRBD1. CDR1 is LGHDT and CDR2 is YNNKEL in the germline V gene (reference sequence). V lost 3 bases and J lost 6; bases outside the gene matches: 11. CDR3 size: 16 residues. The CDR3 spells CASSQSTGTGFSEAFF. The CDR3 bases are TGTGCCAGCAGCCAGTCGACCGGGACAGGGTTTTCTGAAGCTTTCTTT.

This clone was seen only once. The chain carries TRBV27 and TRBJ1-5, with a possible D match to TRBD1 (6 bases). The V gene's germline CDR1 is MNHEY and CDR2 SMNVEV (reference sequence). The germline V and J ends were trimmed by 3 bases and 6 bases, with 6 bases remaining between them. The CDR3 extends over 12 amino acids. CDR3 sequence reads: CASSFRGQPQHF. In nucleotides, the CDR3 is TGTGCCAGCAGTTTCAGGGGTCAGCCCCAGCATTTT.

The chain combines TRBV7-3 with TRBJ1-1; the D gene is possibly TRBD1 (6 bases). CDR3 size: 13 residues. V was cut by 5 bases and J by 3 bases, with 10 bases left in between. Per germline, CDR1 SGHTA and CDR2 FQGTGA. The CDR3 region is CASSPTGDTEAFF. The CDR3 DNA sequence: TGTGCCAGCAGCCCGACAGGCGACACTGAAGCTTTCTTT.

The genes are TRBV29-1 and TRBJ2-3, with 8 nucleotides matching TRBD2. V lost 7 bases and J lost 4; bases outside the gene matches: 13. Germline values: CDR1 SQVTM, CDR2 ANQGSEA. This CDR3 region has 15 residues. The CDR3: CSASPLPAGADTQYF. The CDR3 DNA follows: TGCAGCGCCTCGCCCCTCCCAGCGGGGGCAGATACGCAGTATTTT.

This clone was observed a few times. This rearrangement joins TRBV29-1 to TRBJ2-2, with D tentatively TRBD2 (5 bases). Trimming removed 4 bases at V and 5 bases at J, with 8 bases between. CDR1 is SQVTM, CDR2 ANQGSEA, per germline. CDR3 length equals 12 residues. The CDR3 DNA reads TGCAGCGTTGTGTCGGGGACCGGGGAGCTGTTTTTT. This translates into CSVVSGTGELFF.

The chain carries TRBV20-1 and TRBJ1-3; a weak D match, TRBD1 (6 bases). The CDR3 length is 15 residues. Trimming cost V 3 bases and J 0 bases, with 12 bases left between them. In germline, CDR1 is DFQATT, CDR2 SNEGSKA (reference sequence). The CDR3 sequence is CSASVWTASGNTIYF. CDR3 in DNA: TGCAGTGCTAGTGTATGGACAGCCTCTGGAAACACCATATATTTT.

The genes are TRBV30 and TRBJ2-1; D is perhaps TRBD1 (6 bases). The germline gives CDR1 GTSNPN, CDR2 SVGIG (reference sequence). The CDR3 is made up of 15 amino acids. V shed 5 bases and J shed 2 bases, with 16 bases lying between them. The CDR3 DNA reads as TGTGCCTGGGCCCGGACAGCAACAACCTACAATGAGCAGTTCTTC. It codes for CAWARTATTYNEQFF.

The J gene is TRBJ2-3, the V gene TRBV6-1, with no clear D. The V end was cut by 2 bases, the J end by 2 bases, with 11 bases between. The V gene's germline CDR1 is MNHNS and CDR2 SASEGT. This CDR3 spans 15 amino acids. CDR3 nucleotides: TGTGCCAGCAGTGAATGGGGTCGTATCACAGATACGCAGTATTTT. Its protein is CASSEWGRITDTQYF.